The present entry profiles one T cell receptor beta chain with its context. Libraries were prepared by immunoSEQ multiplex PCR; TCRdb keeps only in-frame clonotypes and omits some of them. The sample holds 160,000 or so clones, roughly 90% seen once. This specimen comes from a study of blood T cell repertoires in COVID-19. CDR1 LGHNA and CDR2 YNFKEQ come from the germline V gene. The CDR3 is 16 residues long. The trim removed 0 bases at V and 7 bases at J, leaving 9 bases unmatched. What was sequenced was PBMCs or T cells enriched from blood (not recorded which). J is TRBJ1-2 and V is TRBV4-2; TRBD1 matches 9 bases. The origin of this receptor is a woman aged 45 to 65 who had recovered from COVID-19. Here the CDR3 reads CASSQDPGTGRGGYTF. The CDR3 nucleotides are TGTGCCAGCAGCCAAGATCCCGGGACAGGGCGCGGTGGCTACACCTTC.